This T cell receptor beta chain stems from a study of blood T cell repertoires in COVID-19. Study background: The cDNA or gDNA used as material had been derived from T cells, B-cell-depleted T cells, or PBMCs.

The repertoire was sequenced with immunoSEQ multiplex PCR; TCRdb's copy has only in-frame clones and lacks some. The sample shows 95,000 to 150,000 clones, approximately 85% of them seen only once. V was clipped by 5 bases and J by 4 bases, with 12 bases between them. Germline values: CDR1 MNHNY, CDR2 SVGAGI (reference sequence). This CDR3 is 14 amino acids long. The sequenced sample was peripheral blood. This sequence joins TRBV6-6 and TRBJ1-3; no clear D gene. The clonotype originates from a human donor in a cohort sampled during active COVID-19. For the CDR3, the DNA is TGTGCCAGCAGTGGCGAGGGAAACGGAAACACCATATATTTT. It translates to CASSGEGNGNTIYF.